This T cell receptor (beta chain) derives from a study of blood T cell repertoires in COVID-19. Study at large: The analysed material was cDNA or gDNA that came from T cells, B-cell-depleted T cells, or PBMCs.

The germline V gene has CDR1 SGHTS and CDR2 YDEGEE. V lost 4 bases and J lost 11; bases outside the gene matches: 12. This CDR3 has 14 residues. Study processing details: Quantification of nucleated cells was approximated via reference gene primer amplification. Some clones are missing from TCRdb's copy, which holds only in-frame ones; the method was immunoSEQ multiplex PCR. V, J and clone size are taken as reported in that table, and D and trimming were inferred from the DNA itself. The data hold approximately 300,000 clones, with more than 85% observed a single time. The specimen was peripheral blood. The genes are TRBV5-8 and TRBJ1-1; TRBD1 agrees at 9 bases. The source of this sequence is a man aged 35-49 years with acute or convalescent COVID-19. CDR3 coding DNA: TGTGCCAGCAGCCAAGGGACAGGGCTTAGGTTGGCTTTCTTT. It is translated as CASSQGTGLRLAFF.